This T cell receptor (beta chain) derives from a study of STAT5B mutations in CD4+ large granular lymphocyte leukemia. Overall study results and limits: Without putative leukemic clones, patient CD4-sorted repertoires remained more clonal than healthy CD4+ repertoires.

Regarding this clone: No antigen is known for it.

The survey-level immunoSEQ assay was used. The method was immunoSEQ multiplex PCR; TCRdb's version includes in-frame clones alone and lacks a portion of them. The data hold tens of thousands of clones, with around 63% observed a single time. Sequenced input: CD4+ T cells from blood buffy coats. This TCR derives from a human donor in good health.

Here the CDR3 DNA reads TGTGCCAGCAGTTTAACAGGGGGCTCCTACGAGCAGTACTTC. Encoded protein: CASSLTGGSYEQYF. J is TRBJ2-7 and V is TRBV6-5, with TRBD1 matching 8 bases. V was pared by 4 bases and J by 0 bases, with 2 bases of the junction left unmatched. The CDR3 runs 14 residues. Germline V lookup: CDR1 MNHEY, CDR2 SVGAGI.